This is a list of T cell receptor beta chains from one sample in a study of regulatory T cells in long-lasting Graves disease. TCRdb ran MiXCR on the multiplex PCR reads and lists one entry per CDR3 protein. The profile shows 530,000 or so distinct CDR3 sequences, about 16% of them singletons. These sequences were also reported in another study, on T cells in Graves' hyperthyroidism and ophthalmopathy.

The sequencing here drew on peripheral blood mononuclear cells (PBMCs), taken at new diagnosis, from a patient treated with antithyroid drugs. The receptors come from a man younger than 35 with Graves disease. The CDR3 runs from the conserved cysteine through the conserved F or W. The order of the fields is D gene, V gene, J gene, clone size, CDR3 DNA, CDR3 protein. The D gene is left open where the match is weak. Some rows mark clone size as missing; the rest say once, few, many or name a class of expanded clone.

>TRBD2|TRBV20-1|TRBJ2-2|many
TGCAGTGCTACGCCGGGACTAGCGGGAGACTCCGGGGAGCTGTTTTTT
CSATPGLAGDSGELFF
>TRBD1|TRBV27|TRBJ2-2|many
TGTGCCAGCAGCAGTTTGGGACAGGGTAAAAACACCGGGGAGCTGTTTTTT
CASSSLGQGKNTGELFF
>-|TRBV28|TRBJ2-2|few
TGTGCCAGCACGCCCTTAAGGGGACTTGGAAACACCGGGGAGCTGTTTTTT
CASTPLRGLGNTGELFF
>-|TRBV7-8|TRBJ1-5|few
TGTGCCAGCAACTCACTCGTAGGGATTCAGCCCCAGCATTTT
CASNSLVGIQPQHF
>-|TRBV4-1|TRBJ2-7|-
TGCGCCAGCAGCCAAGATCAATTGGTTCTCAGCTACGAGCAGTACTTC
CASSQDQLVLSYEQYF
>-|TRBV12-3/TRBV12-4|TRBJ2-5|many
TGTGCCAGCAGTTTAGGGGAATTGAGGCCAGTGGGGACCCAGTACTTC
CASSLGELRPVGTQYF
>-|TRBV3-1|TRBJ2-3|-
TGTGCCAGCAGCCGTGGTTCGTCTAGATACACAGATACGCAGTATTTT
CASSRGSSRYTDTQYF
>TRBD2|TRBV30|TRBJ2-3|few
TGTGCCTTTCAGACTAGCGGGAACTGGGATACGCAGTATTTT
CAFQTSGNWDTQYF
>-|TRBV7-9|TRBJ1-2|-
TGTGCCAGCAGCCTTTCCCGGGGCAGGACTGACTATGGCTACACCTTC
CASSLSRGRTDYGYTF
>-|TRBV5-1|TRBJ1-1|many
TGCGCCAGCAGCTGGACAGCCGACACTGAAGCTTTCTTT
CASSWTADTEAFF
>TRBD1|TRBV3-1|TRBJ1-1|many
TGTGCCAGCATCGCGACAGGGGGAGGGGGGACTGAAGCTTTCTTT
CASIATGGGGTEAFF
>-|TRBV18|TRBJ2-5|-
TGTGCCAGCTCACAAAGCCGGGCGGAAGAGACCCAGTACTTC
CASSQSRAEETQYF
>-|TRBV7-2|TRBJ2-2|many
TGTGCCAGCAGCGCCTCATTAGGGGATGCAGGGAGTATCGCGAACACCGGGGAGCTGTTTTTT
CASSASLGDAGSIANTGELFF
>TRBD2|TRBV5-1|TRBJ2-3|-
TGCGCCAGCAGCCAACTAGCGGAAATCACAGATACGCAGTATTTT
CASSQLAEITDTQYF
>TRBD1|TRBV3-1|TRBJ1-1|many
TGTGCCAGCAGCCAAAAAGACAGGGCGGTGGCTTTCTTT
CASSQKDRAVAFF
>TRBD1|TRBV9|TRBJ2-7|-
TGTGCCAGCAGCGCTGGACAGGGGGTGGGGGAGCAGTACTTC
CASSAGQGVGEQYF
>-|TRBV28|TRBJ2-1|many
TGTGCCAGCAGTTTAAGTGGGAGAGCCAATGAGCAGTTCTTC
CASSLSGRANEQFF
>-|TRBV7-9|TRBJ1-2|many
TGTGCCAGCAGCCCCAGGGGCGCAGGGTATGGCTACACCTTC
CASSPRGAGYGYTF
>-|TRBV19|TRBJ2-5|-
TGTGCCAGTAGTTCCACCCCTGGGATAGCCGAGGAGACCCAGTACTTC
CASSSTPGIAEETQYF
>TRBD1|TRBV10-3|TRBJ1-2|few
TGTGCCATCAGTGAAGGACAGGGGGCGCGGGACTATGGCTACACCTTC
CAISEGQGARDYGYTF
>TRBD1|TRBV29-1|TRBJ1-6|few
TGCAGCGTTGAAGGAATAGGACAGGGGGCCAATTCACCCCTCCACTTT
CSVEGIGQGANSPLHF
>-|TRBV24-1|TRBJ2-2|few
TGTGCCACCAGTGATTTGGCTAGCGCTCTCACCGGGGAGCTGTTTTTT
CATSDLASALTGELFF
>TRBD2|TRBV18|TRBJ2-7|few
TGTGCCAGCTCTCTCGGACTAGCGGGAGTCCCCGAGCAGTACTTC
CASSLGLAGVPEQYF
>TRBD2|TRBV11-2|TRBJ2-3|many
TGTGCCAGCAGCTTAGTTGGCCTAGCGGGAGGGCCGGGCACAGATACGCAGTATTTT
CASSLVGLAGGPGTDTQYF
>-|TRBV6-1|TRBJ1-1|few
TGTGCCAGCGGGGTTGGGTCCGAAGCTTTCTTT
CASGVGSEAFF
>-|TRBV7-9|TRBJ1-4|few
TGTGCCAGCAGCTCTTCCCCCCCCGAGACTAATGAAAAACTGTTTTTT
CASSSSPPETNEKLFF
>-|TRBV25-1|TRBJ2-6|-
TGTGCCAGCAAGGCGCCAGACCCGACTGGGGCCAACGTCCTGACTTTC
CASKAPDPTGANVLTF
>TRBD2|TRBV7-3|TRBJ2-1|few
TGTGCCAGCAGCTTATTTTCCTTTTTCGGGACTAGCGGGAGCGTCGCCTACAATGAGCAGTTCTTC
CASSLFSFFGTSGSVAYNEQFF
>-|TRBV30|TRBJ2-3|few
TGTGCCTGGAATGACAGGGAGGGATTCACAGATACGCAGTATTTT
CAWNDREGFTDTQYF
>-|TRBV6-5|TRBJ1-6|-
TGTGCCAGCAGTTACTCCTGGGTGTCTATTAATTCACCCCTCCACTTT
CASSYSWVSINSPLHF
>-|TRBV27|TRBJ1-1|many
TGTGCCAGCAGCCGGGGGGGGGGTAGGGCTTTCTTT
CASSRGGGRAFF
>-|TRBV20-1|TRBJ1-1|-
TGCAGTGCTAGAGATCCGGGGACATCCACCGAAGCTTTCTTT
CSARDPGTSTEAFF
>-|TRBV11-2|TRBJ1-2|many
TGTGCCAGCAGCAAAGGGACTGAGAAATCGTACACCTTC
CASSKGTEKSYTF
>TRBD2|TRBV3-1|TRBJ2-7|-
TGTGCCAGCAGCCCAGGGACTAGCGGGAGCATCCCATCCTACGAGCAGTACTTC
CASSPGTSGSIPSYEQYF
>-|TRBV2|TRBJ1-2|few
TGTGCCAGCAGTGAACTGAGGGCGGGCAACTATGGCTACACCTTC
CASSELRAGNYGYTF
>TRBD1|TRBV28|TRBJ2-1|many
TGTGCCAGCAGTTCCACAGGGGTTCCCAACAGTGAGCAGTTCTTC
CASSSTGVPNSEQFF
>TRBD1|TRBV20-1|TRBJ2-7|many
TGCAGTGCCACCGGACAGGGCTACGAGCAGTACTTC
CSATGQGYEQYF
>-|TRBV20-1|TRBJ2-1|few
TGCAGTGCTATACACAGGCGGGCGTTCTCCTACAATGAGCAGTTCTTC
CSAIHRRAFSYNEQFF
>TRBD1|TRBV19|TRBJ1-6|-
TGTGCCAGTAGTACCCGGGACAGATCAAGCTCCTATAATTCACCCCTCCACTTT
CASSTRDRSSSYNSPLHF
>-|TRBV20-1|TRBJ1-1|-
TGCAGTGCCCGAACCACCGCGGGCACTGAAGCTTTCTTT
CSARTTAGTEAFF
>TRBD1|TRBV20-1|TRBJ1-1|many
TGCAGTGCTGAGGACAGGGTGAACACTGAAGCTTTCTTT
CSAEDRVNTEAFF
>-|TRBV7-2|TRBJ2-7|few
TGTGCCAGCAGCTTAGTGGAAGGAGAGTACGAGCAGTACTTC
CASSLVEGEYEQYF
>-|TRBV6-9|TRBJ1-5|-
TGTGCCAGCAGTTACTCGAAGGGGTTGAATCAGCCCCAGCATTTT
CASSYSKGLNQPQHF
>-|TRBV19|TRBJ2-1|-
TGTGCCAGTAGTACGCTCAGGGATGAGCAGTTCTTC
CASSTLRDEQFF